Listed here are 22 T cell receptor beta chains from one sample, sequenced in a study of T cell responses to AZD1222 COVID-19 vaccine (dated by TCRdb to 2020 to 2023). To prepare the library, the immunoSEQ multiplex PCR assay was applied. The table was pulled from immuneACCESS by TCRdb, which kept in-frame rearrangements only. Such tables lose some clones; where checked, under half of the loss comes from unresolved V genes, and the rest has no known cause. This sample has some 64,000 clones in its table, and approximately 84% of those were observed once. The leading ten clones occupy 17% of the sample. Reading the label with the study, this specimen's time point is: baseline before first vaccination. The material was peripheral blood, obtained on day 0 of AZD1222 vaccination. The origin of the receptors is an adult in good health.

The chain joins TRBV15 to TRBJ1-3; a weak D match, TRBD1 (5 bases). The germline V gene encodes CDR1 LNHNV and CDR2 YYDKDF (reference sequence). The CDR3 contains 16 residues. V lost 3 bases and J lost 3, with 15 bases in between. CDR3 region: CATSRALQGVGNTIYF. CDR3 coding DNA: TGTGCCACCAGCAGGGCTCTCCAGGGAGTTGGAAACACCATATATTTT.

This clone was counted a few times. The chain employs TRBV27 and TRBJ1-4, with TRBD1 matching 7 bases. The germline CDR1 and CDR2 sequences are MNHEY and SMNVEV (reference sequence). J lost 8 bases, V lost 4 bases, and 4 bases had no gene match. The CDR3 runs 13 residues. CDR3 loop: CASSSRRGEKLFF. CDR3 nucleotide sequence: TGTGCCAGCAGTTCCCGCAGGGGGGAAAAACTGTTTTTT.

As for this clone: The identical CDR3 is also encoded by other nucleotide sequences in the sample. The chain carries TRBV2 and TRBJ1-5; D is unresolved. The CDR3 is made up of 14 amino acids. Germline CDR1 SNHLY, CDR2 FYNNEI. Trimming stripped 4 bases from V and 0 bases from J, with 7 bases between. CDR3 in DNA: TGTGCCAGCAGTGCTGGGTATAGCAATCAGCCCCAGCATTTT. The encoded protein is CASSAGYSNQPQHF.

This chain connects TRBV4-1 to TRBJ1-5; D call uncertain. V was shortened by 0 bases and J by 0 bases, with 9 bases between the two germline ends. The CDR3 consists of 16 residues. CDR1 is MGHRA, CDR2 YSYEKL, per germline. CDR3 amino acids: CASSQEPTYSNQPQHF. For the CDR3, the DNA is TGCGCCAGCAGCCAAGAACCCACTTATAGCAATCAGCCCCAGCATTTT.

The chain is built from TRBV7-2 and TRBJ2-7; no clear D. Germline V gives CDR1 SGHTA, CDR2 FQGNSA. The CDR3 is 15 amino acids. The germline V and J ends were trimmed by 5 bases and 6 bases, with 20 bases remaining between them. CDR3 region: CASSPGRTTRSEQYF. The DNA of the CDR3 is TGTGCCAGCAGCCCCGGCAGGACGACGCGTTCCGAGCAGTACTTC.

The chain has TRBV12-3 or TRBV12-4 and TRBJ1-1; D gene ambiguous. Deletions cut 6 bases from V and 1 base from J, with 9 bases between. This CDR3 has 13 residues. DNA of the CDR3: TGTGCCAGCAGCCCGGGTGAGAACACTGAAGCTTTCTTT. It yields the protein CASSPGENTEAFF.

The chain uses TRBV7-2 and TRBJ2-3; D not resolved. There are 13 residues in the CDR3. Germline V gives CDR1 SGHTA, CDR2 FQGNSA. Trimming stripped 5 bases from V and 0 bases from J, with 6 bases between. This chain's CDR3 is CASSKLSTDTQYF. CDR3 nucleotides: TGTGCCAGCAGCAAACTCAGCACAGATACGCAGTATTTT. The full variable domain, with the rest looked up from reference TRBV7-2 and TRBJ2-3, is GAGVSQSPSNKVTEKGKDVELRCDPISGHTALYWYRQSLGQGLEFLIYFQGNSAPDKSGLPSDRFSAERTGGSVSTLTIQRTQQEDSAVYLCASSKLSTDTQYFGPGTRLTVL.

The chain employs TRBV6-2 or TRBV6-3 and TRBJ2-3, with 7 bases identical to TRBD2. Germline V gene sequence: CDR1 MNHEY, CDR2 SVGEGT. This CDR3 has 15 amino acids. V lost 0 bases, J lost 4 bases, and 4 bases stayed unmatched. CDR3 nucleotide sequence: TGTGCCAGCAGTTACTCCGCGGGAGAATCAGATACGCAGTATTTT. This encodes CASSYSAGESDTQYF.

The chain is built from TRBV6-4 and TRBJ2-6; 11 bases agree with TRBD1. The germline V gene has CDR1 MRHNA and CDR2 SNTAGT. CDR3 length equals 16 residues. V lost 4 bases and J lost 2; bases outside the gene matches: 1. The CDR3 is CASSGTGGAGANVLTF. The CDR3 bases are TGTGCCAGCAGTGGGACAGGGGGCGCTGGGGCCAACGTCCTGACTTTC.

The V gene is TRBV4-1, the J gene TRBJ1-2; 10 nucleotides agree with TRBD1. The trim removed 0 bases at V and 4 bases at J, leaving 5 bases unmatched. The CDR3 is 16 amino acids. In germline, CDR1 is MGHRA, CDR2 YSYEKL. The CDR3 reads CASSQDPGQGTYGYTF. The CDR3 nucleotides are TGCGCCAGCAGCCAAGACCCGGGACAGGGGACCTATGGCTACACCTTC.

Here the CDR3 reads CATSEGGRYGYTF. The CDR3 DNA is TGTGCCACCAGTGAGGGCGGAAGATATGGCTACACCTTC. The rearrangement joins TRBV24-1 to TRBJ1-2; D gene uncertain. CDR1 KGHDR and CDR2 SFDVKD come from the germline V gene. The V gene lost 4 bases and the J gene lost 5 bases, with 10 bases spanning the gap. The CDR3 runs 13 residues.

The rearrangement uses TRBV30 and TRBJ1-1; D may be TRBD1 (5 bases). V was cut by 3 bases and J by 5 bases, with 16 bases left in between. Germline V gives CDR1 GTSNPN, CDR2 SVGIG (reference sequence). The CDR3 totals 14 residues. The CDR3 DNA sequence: TGTGCCTGGAGCGCAAATTCCCAGGGAACTGAAGCTTTCTTT. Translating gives CAWSANSQGTEAFF.

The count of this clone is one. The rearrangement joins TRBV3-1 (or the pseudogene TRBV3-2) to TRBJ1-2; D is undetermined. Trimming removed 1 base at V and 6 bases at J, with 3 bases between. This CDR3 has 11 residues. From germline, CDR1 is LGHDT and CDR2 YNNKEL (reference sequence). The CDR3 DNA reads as TGTGCCAGCAGCCAAGGGGATGGCTACACCTTC. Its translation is CASSQGDGYTF.

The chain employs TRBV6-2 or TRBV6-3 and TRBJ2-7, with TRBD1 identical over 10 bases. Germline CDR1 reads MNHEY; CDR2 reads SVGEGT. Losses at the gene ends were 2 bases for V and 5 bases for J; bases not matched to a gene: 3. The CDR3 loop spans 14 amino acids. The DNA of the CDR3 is TGTGCCAGCAGTTACCCCGGGACAGGGGACGAGCAGTACTTC. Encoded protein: CASSYPGTGDEQYF.

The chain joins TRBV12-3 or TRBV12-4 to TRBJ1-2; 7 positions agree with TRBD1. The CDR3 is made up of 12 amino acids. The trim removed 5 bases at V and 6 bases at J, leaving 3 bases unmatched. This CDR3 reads CASSPGTDGYTF. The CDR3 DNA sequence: TGTGCCAGCAGTCCCGGGACAGATGGCTACACCTTC.

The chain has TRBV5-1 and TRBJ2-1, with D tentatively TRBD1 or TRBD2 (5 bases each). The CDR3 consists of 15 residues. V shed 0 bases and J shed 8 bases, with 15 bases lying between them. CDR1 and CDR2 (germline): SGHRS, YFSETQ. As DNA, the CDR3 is TGCGCCAGCAGCTTGGGACCCACTCGAGGGGATGAGCAGTTCTTC. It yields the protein CASSLGPTRGDEQFF.

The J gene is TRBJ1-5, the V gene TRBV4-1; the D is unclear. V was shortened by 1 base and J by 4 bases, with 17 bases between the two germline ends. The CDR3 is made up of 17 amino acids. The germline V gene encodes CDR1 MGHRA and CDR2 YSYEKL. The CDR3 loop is CASSQAVLRASNQPQHF. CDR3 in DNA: TGCGCCAGCAGCCAAGCGGTACTCCGTGCTTCAAATCAGCCCCAGCATTTT.

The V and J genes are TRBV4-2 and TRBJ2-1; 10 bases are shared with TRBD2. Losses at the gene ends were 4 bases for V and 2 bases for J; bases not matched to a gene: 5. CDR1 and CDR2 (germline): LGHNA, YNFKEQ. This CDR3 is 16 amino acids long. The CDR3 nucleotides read TGTGCCAGCAGCCTTCTCAGCGGGGGGGCCTACAATGAGCAGTTCTTC. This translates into CASSLLSGGAYNEQFF.

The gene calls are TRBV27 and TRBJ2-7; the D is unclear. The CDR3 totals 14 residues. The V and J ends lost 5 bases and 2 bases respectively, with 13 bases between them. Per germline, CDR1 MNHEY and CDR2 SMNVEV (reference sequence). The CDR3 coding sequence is TGTGCCAGCAGTACCTGGGGATCGCCCTACGAGCAGTACTTC. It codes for CASSTWGSPYEQYF.

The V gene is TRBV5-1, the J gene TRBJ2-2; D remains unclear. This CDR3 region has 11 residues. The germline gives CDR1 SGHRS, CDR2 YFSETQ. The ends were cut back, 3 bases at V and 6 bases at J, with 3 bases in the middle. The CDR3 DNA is TGCGCCAGCAGCTCCGCCGGGGAGCTGTTTTTT. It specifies CASSSAGELFF.

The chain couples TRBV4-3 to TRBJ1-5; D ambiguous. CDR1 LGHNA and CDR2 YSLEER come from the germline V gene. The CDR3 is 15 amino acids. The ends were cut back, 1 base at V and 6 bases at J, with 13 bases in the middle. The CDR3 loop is CASSQGRGIGQPQHF. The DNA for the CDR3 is TGCGCCAGCAGCCAAGGACGTGGTATAGGTCAGCCCCAGCATTTT.

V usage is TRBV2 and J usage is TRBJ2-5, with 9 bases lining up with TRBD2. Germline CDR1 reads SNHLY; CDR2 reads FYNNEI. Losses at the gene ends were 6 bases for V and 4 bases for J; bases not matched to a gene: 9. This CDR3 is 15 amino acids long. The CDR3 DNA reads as TGTGCCAGCAGCGGGCTAGCGGGGCCCTTAGAGACCCAGTACTTC. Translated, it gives CASSGLAGPLETQYF.